The present T cell receptor beta chain was sequenced within a study of blood T cell repertoires in COVID-19. The wider study: Sites in the United States, Italy and Spain provided acute and convalescent COVID-19 samples. The cDNA or gDNA used as material had been derived from T cells, B-cell-depleted T cells, or PBMCs.

The CDR3 has 18 amino acids. The germline gives CDR1 SGHRS, CDR2 YFSETQ. The J segment lost 2 bases and the V segment lost 0 bases, leaving 7 bases of the junction unmatched. Original processing methods: Amplification from reference gene primers served as the basis for estimated nucleated cell counts. Only in-frame clones appear in the TCRdb table, and some are missing; sequencing was by immunoSEQ multiplex PCR. The V and J calls and clone size are taken from that table; D and trimming were inferred from the DNA. The sample contains around 100,000 clones, about 80% of which appear only once. This clone was seen just once.

The rearrangement uses TRBV5-1 and TRBJ2-3; 12 nucleotides match TRBD2. This receptor was taken from a woman in her 70s with acute or convalescent COVID-19. Material for sequencing was peripheral blood. CDR3 loop: CASSLVGLAGGYTDTQYF. CDR3 bases: TGCGCCAGCAGCTTGGTGGGGCTAGCGGGGGGGTACACAGATACGCAGTATTTT.